Given below is one T cell receptor beta chain in context. This record belongs to a study of cytomegalovirus exposure and HLA in healthy donors. The PCR had 60 Vbeta and 13 Jbeta primers. Measured with immunoSEQ multiplex PCR; TCRdb has only the in-frame clones, and not every one. Of about 85,000 clones listed, nearly 80% were seen once; the top ten hold roughly 25%. Per germline, CDR1 SGHAT and CDR2 FQDESV (reference sequence). V was pared by 3 bases and J by 5 bases, with 5 bases of the junction left unmatched. CDR3 length: 14 residues. The origin of this receptor is a woman between 50 and 59 years old in good health and CMV-seropositive. Sequencing input: PBMCs. The V and J genes are TRBV11-1 and TRBJ2-5; 8 nucleotides match TRBD1. CDR3 sequence (DNA): TGTGCCAGCAGCTTGAGGACAGGGTCGGAGACCCAGTACTTC. It yields the protein CASSLRTGSETQYF.